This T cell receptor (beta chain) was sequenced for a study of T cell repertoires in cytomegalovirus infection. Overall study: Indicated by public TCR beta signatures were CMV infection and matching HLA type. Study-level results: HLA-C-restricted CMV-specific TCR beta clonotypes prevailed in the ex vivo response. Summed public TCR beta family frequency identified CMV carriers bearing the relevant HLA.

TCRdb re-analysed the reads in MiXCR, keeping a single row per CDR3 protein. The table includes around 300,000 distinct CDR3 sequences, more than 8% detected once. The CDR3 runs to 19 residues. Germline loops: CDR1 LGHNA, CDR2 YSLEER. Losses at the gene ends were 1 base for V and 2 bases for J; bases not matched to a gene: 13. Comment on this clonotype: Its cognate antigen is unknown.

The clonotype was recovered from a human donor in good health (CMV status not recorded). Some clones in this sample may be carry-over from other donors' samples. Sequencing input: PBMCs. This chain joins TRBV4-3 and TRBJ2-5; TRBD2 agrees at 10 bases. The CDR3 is CASSQAPWASGRRQETQYF. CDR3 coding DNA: TGCGCCAGCAGCCAAGCCCCGTGGGCTAGCGGGAGAAGGCAAGAGACCCAGTACTTC.